What follows are 15 T cell receptor beta chains derived from one specimen sequenced in a study of T-cell memory formation after mild COVID-19. TCRdb analysed the 5' RACE reads with MiXCR anew, one entry per CDR3 protein. The profile covers 110,000 to 150,000 distinct CDR3 sequences, with roughly a quarter appearing a single time and around a quarter taken by the ten largest. The sequenced material came from PBMCs or a T cell subset sorted from them (not recorded which). These TCRs come from an adult woman who had mild COVID-19 (a few samples of this study predate the infection). Cell type and time point are not known.

The chain couples TRBV14 to TRBJ2-7, with 7 positions matching TRBD1. Germline V gene lookup returns CDR1 SGHDN and CDR2 FVKESK. This CDR3 has 15 amino acids. V lost 4 bases, J lost 1 base, and 7 bases stayed unmatched. The CDR3 region has the DNA TGTGCCAGCAGCCCCACGACAGGGATGTCCTACGAGCAGTACTTC. Protein product: CASSPTTGMSYEQYF.

J is TRBJ2-4 and V is TRBV5-8, with 11 bases fitting TRBD2. J was trimmed by 8 bases and V by 1 base; bases with no gene match: 14. Germline V gene lookup returns CDR1 SGHTS and CDR2 YDEGEE. This CDR3 is 18 amino acids long. The CDR3 here is CASSLPVAGGPDDYIQYF. The DNA for the CDR3 is TGTGCCAGCAGCTTGCCCGTAGCGGGGGGGCCGGATGATTACATTCAGTACTTC.

This chain uses TRBV23-1 with TRBJ2-7, with 8 bases lining up with TRBD2. TRBV23-1 qualifies as an ORF whose function is uncertain. After removal of 0 bases from V and 4 bases from J, the junction contained 2 bases not matched to a gene. The CDR3 is 14 residues long. CDR3 protein: CASSQSSGAYEQYF. The CDR3 DNA reads as TGCGCCAGCAGTCAATCTAGCGGGGCTTACGAGCAGTACTTC.

The chain employs TRBV15 and TRBJ1-5, with 7 bases fitting TRBD1. The CDR3 extends over 18 amino acids. Trimming took 1 base from V and 1 from J; bases not matched to a gene: 10. Looked up from germline, CDR1 is LNHNV and CDR2 is YYDKDF (reference sequence). The CDR3 reads CATSRAGRGSGSNQPQHF. The CDR3 DNA reads TGTGCCACCAGCAGAGCTGGCAGGGGGTCTGGAAGCAATCAGCCCCAGCATTTT.

This clonotype showed up just a few times. The V gene is TRBV29-1, the J gene TRBJ2-3, with 8 positions matching TRBD1. The CDR3 extends over 14 amino acids. The trim removed 6 bases at V and 0 bases at J, leaving 5 bases unmatched. CDR1 SQVTM and CDR2 ANQGSEA come from the germline V gene. CDR3 DNA: TGCAGCGTCGGACAGGGTACTAGCACAGATACGCAGTATTTT. Translated: CSVGQGTSTDTQYF.

The genes are TRBV9 and TRBJ1-2; 7 bases agree with TRBD1. This CDR3 comprises 12 residues. After removal of 6 bases from V and 4 bases from J, the junction contained 3 bases not matched to a gene. Germline lookup yields CDR1 SGDLS and CDR2 YYNGEE. CDR3: CASNRQGYGYTF. The CDR3 coding sequence is TGTGCCAGCAATCGACAGGGCTATGGCTACACCTTC.

This clonotype was observed a few times. This chain joins TRBV9 and TRBJ2-1, with 8 positions matching TRBD2. Germline assignment: CDR1 SGDLS and CDR2 YYNGEE. J lost 6 bases, V lost 5 bases, and 7 bases had no gene match. The CDR3 has 14 amino acids. Here the CDR3 DNA reads TGTGCCAGCAGGGGCGGGGGGCCATCCAATGAGCAGTTCTTC. Encoded protein: CASRGGGPSNEQFF. Supplemented by reference TRBV9 and TRBJ2-1, the full variable domain reads DSGVTQTPKHLITATGQRVTLRCSPRSGDLSVYWYQQSLDQGLQFLIQYYNGEERAKGNILERFSAQQFPDLHSELNLSSLELGDSALYFCASRGGGPSNEQFFGPGTRLTVL.

This chain uses TRBV4-3 with TRBJ2-3; 9 bases align to TRBD2. Per the germline V gene, CDR1 is LGHNA and CDR2 is YSLEER. This CDR3 is built from 17 residues. Germline trimming cut 0 bases from V and 2 bases from J; bases unmatched to any gene: 6. The CDR3 loop is CASSQDRGGRATDTQYF. Written as DNA, the CDR3 is TGCGCCAGCAGCCAAGATCGTGGCGGGAGGGCCACAGATACGCAGTATTTT.

This clonotype was detected a few times. The V gene is TRBV6-2 or TRBV6-3, the J gene TRBJ2-3; 8 nucleotides align to TRBD1. The CDR3 has 15 residues. CDR1 is MNHEY, CDR2 SVGEGT, per germline. The ends lost 4 bases at V and 4 bases at J; junction bases unmatched: 7. The CDR3 here is CASSSAGTGADTQYF. For the CDR3, the DNA is TGTGCCAGCAGTTCCGCCGGGACAGGAGCAGATACGCAGTATTTT.

The V and J genes are TRBV7-9 and TRBJ2-1; the D gene could be TRBD1 or TRBD2 (5 bases each). V was shortened by 7 bases and J by 7 bases, with 17 bases between the two germline ends. There are 14 residues in the CDR3. The germline V gene has CDR1 SEHNR and CDR2 FQNEAQ (reference sequence). CDR3 bases: TGTGCCAGCACCCCGGGTTGGGGGACGAATGAGCAGTTCTTC. It yields the protein CASTPGWGTNEQFF.

This clonotype has a handful of counts. The V gene is TRBV24-1, the J gene TRBJ1-2; 7 positions match TRBD1. Germline CDR1 is KGHDR and CDR2 is SFDVKD. J lost 2 bases, V lost 4 bases, and 9 bases had no gene match. This CDR3 spans 16 amino acids. The CDR3 reads CATSDRSTGINYGYTF. The CDR3 bases are TGTGCCACCAGTGACCGATCGACAGGGATCAACTATGGCTACACCTTC.

The V call is TRBV4-1, the J call TRBJ2-5; D is undetermined. The CDR3 has 15 amino acids. Trimming removed 2 bases at V and 2 bases at J, with 12 bases between. The V gene's germline CDR1 is MGHRA and CDR2 YSYEKL. The CDR3 here is CASSQTIEQQETQYF. DNA for the CDR3: TGCGCCAGCAGCCAAACGATCGAGCAGCAAGAGACCCAGTACTTC.

This clonotype was counted between two and nine times. This chain connects TRBV24-1 to TRBJ2-3; possibly TRBD1 for D (6 bases). V lost 1 base to trimming and J lost 0 bases, with 16 bases between them. This CDR3 region has 18 residues. Germline values: CDR1 KGHDR, CDR2 SFDVKD. The CDR3 is CATSDFRRWGPSTDTQYF. Written as DNA, the CDR3 is TGTGCCACCAGTGATTTTCGGCGATGGGGGCCTAGCACAGATACGCAGTATTTT.

This clonotype has a handful of counts. This sequence joins TRBV29-1 and TRBJ1-5; possible D gene TRBD1, 6 bases. Trimming shortened V by 4 bases and J by 5 bases, and 12 bases separated the two germline ends. This CDR3 has 13 residues. Germline V gene data show CDR1 as SQVTM and CDR2 as ANQGSEA. CDR3 nucleotides: TGCAGCGTTGCCCGGGGGCAACATCAGCCCCAGCATTTT. It yields the protein CSVARGQHQPQHF.

This clonotype was seen a handful of times. The CDR3 DNA is TGTGCCAGCAGTTCGACCGGGACCGCCTATGGCTACACCTTC. Amino acid sequence: CASSSTGTAYGYTF. The chain couples TRBV12-3 or TRBV12-4 to TRBJ1-2, with a possible D match to TRBD1 (5 bases). Trimming shortened V by 4 bases and J by 4 bases, and 13 bases separated the two germline ends. There are 14 residues in the CDR3.